This TCR beta chain emerged from a study of regulatory T cells in long-lasting Graves disease. The time point denotes: newly diagnosed GD, antithyroid drugs for less than 3 months. RNA from PBMCs was the source of the TCR library. This clonotype was observed at least ten times. Antigen unknown. Study results and limitations: Between persistent patients, roughly 2,600 public clonotypes were shared, exceeding the approximately 940 shared between new patients. Persistent-disease Graves' patients showed less TCR diversity than new cases.

Trimming shortened V by 0 bases and J by 1 base, and 9 bases separated the two germline ends. CDR1 SNHLY and CDR2 FYNNEI come from the germline V gene. The CDR3 consists of 15 residues. Assembly of TCR beta libraries relied on iRepertoire HTBI primers together with Arm-PCR of CDR3 regions. How the authors handled the data: Samples revealed roughly 62 TRBV and approximately 15 TRBJ segments. MiXCR was run by TCRdb on the multiplex PCR reads, yielding one entry per CDR3 protein. Here the V and J calls rest on TCRdb's processing, not on the authors' analysis. The sample has 500,000 or so distinct CDR3 sequences; 16% are singletons. In addition, the sample was reused for a study of T cells in Graves' hyperthyroidism and ophthalmopathy. Per that paper: The TCR CDR3 was amplified in a first-round RT-PCR using the HTBI primer set.

Here the sequenced sample was peripheral blood mononuclear cells (PBMCs), taken at new diagnosis, from a patient treated with antithyroid drugs. The receptor's source is a middle-aged woman with Graves disease. This chain connects TRBV2 to TRBJ1-1; D gene uncertain. CDR3 DNA: TGTGCCAGCAGTGAAGCGGGCAGCTCGAACACTGAAGCTTTCTTT. It specifies CASSEAGSSNTEAFF. The full variable domain, with the rest looked up from reference TRBV2 and TRBJ1-1, is EPEVTQTPSHQVTQMGQEVILRCVPISNHLYFYWYRQILGQKVEFLVSFYNNEISEKSEIFDDQFSVERPDGSNFTLKIRSTKLEDSAMYFCASSEAGSSNTEAFFGQGTRLTVV.